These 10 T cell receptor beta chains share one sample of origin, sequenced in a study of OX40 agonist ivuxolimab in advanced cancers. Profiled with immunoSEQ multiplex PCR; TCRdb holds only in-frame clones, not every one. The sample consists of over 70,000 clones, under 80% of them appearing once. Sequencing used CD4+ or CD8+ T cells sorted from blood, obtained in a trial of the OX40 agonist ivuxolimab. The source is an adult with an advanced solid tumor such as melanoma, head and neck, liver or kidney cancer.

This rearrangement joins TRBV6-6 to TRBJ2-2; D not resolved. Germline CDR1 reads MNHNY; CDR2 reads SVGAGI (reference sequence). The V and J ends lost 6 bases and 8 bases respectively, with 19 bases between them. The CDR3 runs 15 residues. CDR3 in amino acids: CASRTPGPFSGELFF. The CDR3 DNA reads TGTGCCAGCAGAACCCCGGGCCCCTTTTCGGGGGAGCTGTTTTTT.

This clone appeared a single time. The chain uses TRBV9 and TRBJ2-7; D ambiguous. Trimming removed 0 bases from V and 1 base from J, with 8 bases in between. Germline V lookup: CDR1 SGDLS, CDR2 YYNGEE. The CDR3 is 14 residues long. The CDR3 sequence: CASSVATLSYEQYF. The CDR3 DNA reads TGTGCCAGCAGCGTAGCCACGTTGTCCTACGAGCAGTACTTC.

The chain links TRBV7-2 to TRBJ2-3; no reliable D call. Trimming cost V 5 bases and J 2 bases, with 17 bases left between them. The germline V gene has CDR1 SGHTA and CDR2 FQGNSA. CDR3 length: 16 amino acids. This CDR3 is CASSLPGVPLTDTQYF. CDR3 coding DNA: TGTGCCAGCAGCCTCCCCGGCGTACCACTCACAGATACGCAGTATTTT.

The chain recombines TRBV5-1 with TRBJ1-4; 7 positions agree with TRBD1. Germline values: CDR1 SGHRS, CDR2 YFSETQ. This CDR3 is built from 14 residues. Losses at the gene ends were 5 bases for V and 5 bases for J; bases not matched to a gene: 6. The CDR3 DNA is TGCGCCAGCAGACCGGGACAGCCAAATGAAAAACTGTTTTTT. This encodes CASRPGQPNEKLFF.

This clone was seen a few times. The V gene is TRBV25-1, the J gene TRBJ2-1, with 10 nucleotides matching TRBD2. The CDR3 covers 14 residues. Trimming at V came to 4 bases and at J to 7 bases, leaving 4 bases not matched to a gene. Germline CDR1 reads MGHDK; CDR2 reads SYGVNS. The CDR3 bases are TGTGCCAGCAGTGGAACTAGCGGGACTAATGAGCAGTTCTTC. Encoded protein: CASSGTSGTNEQFF.

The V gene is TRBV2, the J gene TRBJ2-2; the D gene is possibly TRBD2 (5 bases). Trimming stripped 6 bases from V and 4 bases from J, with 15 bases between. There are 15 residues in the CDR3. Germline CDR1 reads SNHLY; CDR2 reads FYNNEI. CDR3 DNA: TGTGCCAGCAGGGCTAACGGGATTTTCACCGGGGAGCTGTTTTTT. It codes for CASRANGIFTGELFF. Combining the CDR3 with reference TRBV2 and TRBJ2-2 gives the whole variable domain EPEVTQTPSHQVTQMGQEVILRCVPISNHLYFYWYRQILGQKVEFLVSFYNNEISEKSEIFDDQFSVERPDGSNFTLKIRSTKLEDSAMYFCASRANGIFTGELFFGEGSRLTVL.

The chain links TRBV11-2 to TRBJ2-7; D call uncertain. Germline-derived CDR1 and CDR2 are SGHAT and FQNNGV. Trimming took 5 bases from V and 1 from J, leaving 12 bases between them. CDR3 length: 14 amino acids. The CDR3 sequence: CASSHLGPSYEQYF. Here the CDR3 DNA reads TGTGCCAGCAGCCATTTGGGTCCTTCCTACGAGCAGTACTTC.

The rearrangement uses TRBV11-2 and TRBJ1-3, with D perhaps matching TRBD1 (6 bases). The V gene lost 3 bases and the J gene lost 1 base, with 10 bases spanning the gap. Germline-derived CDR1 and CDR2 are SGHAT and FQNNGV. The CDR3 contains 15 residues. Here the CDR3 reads CASSLGGGSGNTIYF. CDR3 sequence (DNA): TGTGCCAGCAGCTTGGGAGGGGGTTCTGGAAACACCATATATTTT. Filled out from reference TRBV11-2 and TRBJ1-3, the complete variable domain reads EAGVAQSPRYKIIEKRQSVAFWCNPISGHATLYWYQQILGQGPKLLIQFQNNGVVDDSQLPKDRFSAERLKGVDSTLKIQPAKLEDSAVYLCASSLGGGSGNTIYFGEGSWLTVV.

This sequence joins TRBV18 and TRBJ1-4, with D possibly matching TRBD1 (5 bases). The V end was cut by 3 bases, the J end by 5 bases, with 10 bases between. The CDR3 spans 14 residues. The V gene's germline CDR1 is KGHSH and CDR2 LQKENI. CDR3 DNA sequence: TGTGCCAGCTCACCCCGACAGCTGAATGAAAAACTGTTTTTT. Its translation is CASSPRQLNEKLFF.

In DNA form, the CDR3 reads TGTGCCAGCAGCCAAGATGCCGGACTTATAATGGGGAAAGAGACCCAGTACTTC. It is translated as CASSQDAGLIMGKETQYF. This chain links TRBV14 with TRBJ2-5, with D possibly matching TRBD2 (5 bases). Per the germline V gene, CDR1 is SGHDN and CDR2 is FVKESK. The ends were cut back, 0 bases at V and 3 bases at J, with 20 bases in the middle. This CDR3 region has 18 residues.